The 20 T cell receptor beta chains below come from one sample, sequenced in a study of T cell responses to AZD1222 COVID-19 vaccine. Using immunoSEQ multiplex PCR, the repertoire was profiled, and TCRdb retains in-frame clones only, with some absent. The sample shows about 120,000 clones, over 85% of them seen only once. The specimen was peripheral blood, collected on day 0 of AZD1222 vaccination. The receptors derive from an adult in good health.

This chain uses TRBV20-1 with TRBJ1-5, with D unclear. Trimming pared 3 bases from V and 6 bases from J, leaving 15 bases between. The CDR3 is 14 amino acids. Germline CDR1 and CDR2: DFQATT and SNEGSKA (reference sequence). The CDR3, as DNA: TGCAGTGCTAGTCCCGGTGTGGAGGTTCAGCCCCAGCATTTT. Translation: CSASPGVEVQPQHF.

This chain connects TRBV21-1 to TRBJ1-2; no DNA check was done on the table's D call, TRBD1. TRBV21-1 is assigned pseudogene status. The CDR3 contains 16 residues. The CDR3, as DNA: TGTGCCAGCAGCAAGACGAGGGACAGAGCTAGGGATGGCTACACCTTC. Protein: CASSKTRDRARDGYTF.

The chain joins TRBV2 to TRBJ1-2; perhaps TRBD1 as D (5 bases). The V gene lost 10 bases and the J gene lost 3 bases, with 15 bases spanning the gap. Looked up from germline, CDR1 is SNHLY and CDR2 is FYNNEI. The CDR3 runs 13 residues. Here the CDR3 DNA reads TGTGCCAACGCTACGGGGGATGACTATGGCTACACCTTC. Amino acid sequence: CANATGDDYGYTF.

CDR3 protein: CASSLDREETQYF. The CDR3 region has the DNA TGTGCCAGCAGCCTGGACAGGGAAGAGACCCAGTACTTC. This chain uses TRBV7-9 with TRBJ2-5; TRBD1 matches 8 bases. From germline, CDR1 is SEHNR and CDR2 FQNEAQ (reference sequence). This CDR3 has 13 amino acids. Losses at the gene ends were 5 bases for V and 3 bases for J; bases not matched to a gene: 2.

V is TRBV19 and J is TRBJ1-1; 10 bases are a match to TRBD1. CDR1 is LNHDA, CDR2 SQIVND, per germline (reference sequence). With V trimmed by 9 bases and J by 3 bases, 16 bases remained unmatched. The CDR3 spans 17 residues. The CDR3 bases are TGTGCCAGATCCAGGGGGACAGGGGAATTGAAAGACACTGAAGCTTTCTTT. It yields the protein CARSRGTGELKDTEAFF.

Written as DNA, the CDR3 is TGTGCCAGCAGCCAAACTAGCGGGGGGGTCTACGAGCAGTACTTC. Encoded protein: CASSQTSGGVYEQYF. The rearrangement uses TRBV28 and TRBJ2-7; 13 nucleotides line up with TRBD2. This CDR3 comprises 15 residues. CDR1 and CDR2 (germline): MDHEN, SYDVKM. V gave up 6 bases and J gave up 3 bases; unmatched junction bases: 5.

This chain uses TRBV28 with TRBJ1-2; D possibly corresponds to TRBD1 (5 bases). V dropped 6 bases and J dropped 3 bases, with 14 bases sitting between them. CDR1 MDHEN and CDR2 SYDVKM come from the germline V gene. The CDR3 covers 14 residues. CDR3 bases: TGTGCCAGCAGCCCCGTACAGGCCCACTATGGCTACACCTTC. This codes for CASSPVQAHYGYTF.

This clone was counted once. The chain combines TRBV28 with TRBJ1-2; 7 nucleotides agree with TRBD1. The CDR3 totals 12 residues. The germline CDR1 and CDR2 sequences are MDHEN and SYDVKM. The ends lost 11 bases at V and 0 bases at J; junction bases unmatched: 3. The CDR3 loop reads CAGQEPNYGYTF. The CDR3, as DNA: TGTGCCGGACAGGAGCCTAACTATGGCTACACCTTC.

This chain uses TRBV7-9 with TRBJ2-3; possibly TRBD1 for D (6 bases). Per the germline V gene, CDR1 is SEHNR and CDR2 is FQNEAQ (reference sequence). Between the trimmed V and J ends, which lost 3 bases and 6 bases, there was a span of 16 bases. The CDR3 contains 15 residues. The DNA for the CDR3 is TGTGCCAGCAGCTTCAGCGAGGGGGTCGTGGATACGCAGTATTTT. It encodes CASSFSEGVVDTQYF.

This clone was detected once. In DNA, the CDR3 is TGTGCCAGCAGTTCGGACAGCAATCAGCCCCAGCATTTT. It yields the protein CASSSDSNQPQHF. V is TRBV27 and J is TRBJ1-5; D is uncertain. The V gene's germline CDR1 is MNHEY and CDR2 SMNVEV (reference sequence). The CDR3 totals 13 residues. Deletions cut 4 bases from V and 1 base from J, with 5 bases between.

The chain links TRBV30 to TRBJ2-1; 10 nucleotides match TRBD2. CDR1 and CDR2 from the germline V gene are GTSNPN and SVGIG (reference sequence). CDR3 length equals 12 residues. J gave up 15 bases and V 1 base, and 6 bases lay outside the gene matches. CDR3 nucleotides: TGTGCCTGGAGTGCAGCTAGCGGGGGTTCGTTCTTC. The encoded protein is CAWSAASGGSFF.

Turning to this clone: Compared with germline, one end of the junction differs, possibly owing to a read error. The chain combines TRBV30 with TRBJ2-7, with D perhaps matching TRBD1 or TRBD2 (6 bases each). CDR1 GTSNPN and CDR2 SVGIG come from the germline V gene (reference sequence). The CDR3 length is 14 residues. The CDR3 spells CAWSVRFWGAIPSF. The CDR3 DNA reads as TGTGCCTGGAGTGTACGGTTTTGGGGGGCGATCCCCTCATTC.

The CDR3 sequence is CASSSDREVQPQHF. The CDR3 bases are TGTGCCAGCAGCTCGGACAGGGAGGTTCAGCCCCAGCATTTT. This chain uses TRBV11-2 with TRBJ1-5; 8 positions agree with TRBD1. Germline CDR1 is SGHAT and CDR2 is FQNNGV. Losses at the gene ends were 4 bases for V and 6 bases for J; bases not matched to a gene: 5. The CDR3 sequence is 14 residues long. The full variable domain, with the rest looked up from reference TRBV11-2 and TRBJ1-5, is EAGVAQSPRYKIIEKRQSVAFWCNPISGHATLYWYQQILGQGPKLLIQFQNNGVVDDSQLPKDRFSAERLKGVDSTLKIQPAKLEDSAVYLCASSSDREVQPQHFGDGTRLSIL.

The chain recombines TRBV14 with TRBJ1-2; D is possibly TRBD1 (5 bases). CDR1 is SGHDN and CDR2 is FVKESK in the germline V gene. There are 15 residues in the CDR3. Trimming removed 1 base at V and 4 bases at J, with 13 bases between. CDR3 region: CASSQVEGRLYGYTF. DNA of the CDR3: TGTGCCAGCAGCCAAGTGGAGGGGAGACTCTATGGCTACACCTTC.

The genes are TRBV7-9 and TRBJ1-1, with D maybe TRBD1 (6 bases). CDR3 length: 16 residues. Germline values: CDR1 SEHNR, CDR2 FQNEAQ (reference sequence). V was clipped by 5 bases and J by 0 bases, with 16 bases between them. This chain's CDR3 is CASSPRGAGVNTEAFF. CDR3 DNA sequence: TGTGCCAGCAGCCCACGGGGGGCTGGAGTGAACACTGAAGCTTTCTTT. Looking up the rest from reference TRBV7-9 and TRBJ1-1 gives the full variable domain: DTGVSQNPRHKITKRGQNVTFRCDPISEHNRLYWYRQTLGQGPEFLTYFQNEAQLEKSRLLSDRFSAERPKGSFSTLEIQRTEQGDSAMYLCASSPRGAGVNTEAFFGQGTRLTVV.

The chain recombines TRBV2 with TRBJ1-2; 12 bases align to TRBD1. The CDR3 spans 14 residues. V trimming: 7 bases; J trimming: 4 bases; junction bases outside the gene matches: 4. Germline CDR1 is SNHLY and CDR2 is FYNNEI. CDR3 DNA: TGTGCCAGCAAGGGGACAGGGGGCTTCTATGGCTACACCTTC. As protein: CASKGTGGFYGYTF. Full variable domain (missing parts from reference TRBV2 and TRBJ1-2): EPEVTQTPSHQVTQMGQEVILRCVPISNHLYFYWYRQILGQKVEFLVSFYNNEISEKSEIFDDQFSVERPDGSNFTLKIRSTKLEDSAMYFCASKGTGGFYGYTFGSGTRLTVV.

The chain uses TRBV11-2 and TRBJ1-1; D remains ambiguous. Germline assignment: CDR1 SGHAT and CDR2 FQNNGV. The V and J ends lost 0 bases and 1 base respectively, with 6 bases between them. CDR3 length: 14 amino acids. The CDR3 sequence: CASSLEPGNTEAFF. CDR3 bases: TGTGCCAGCAGCTTAGAACCGGGGAACACTGAAGCTTTCTTT.

The genes are TRBV14 and TRBJ2-3; 8 nucleotides line up with TRBD2. This CDR3 is 18 amino acids long. V trimming: 0 bases; J trimming: 0 bases; junction bases outside the gene matches: 8. From germline, CDR1 is SGHDN and CDR2 FVKESK. CDR3 nucleotides: TGTGCCAGCAGCCAAGATTTGGTACTAGCGGAGAGCACAGATACGCAGTATTTT. Amino acids: CASSQDLVLAESTDTQYF.

This chain joins TRBV5-1 and TRBJ2-7; possibly TRBD1 or TRBD2 for D (6 bases each). In germline, CDR1 is SGHRS, CDR2 YFSETQ. Between the trimmed V and J ends, which lost 4 bases and 6 bases, there was a span of 23 bases. This CDR3 spans 16 amino acids. The CDR3 protein is CASSRSSGGGRGEQYF. In nucleotides, the CDR3 is TGCGCCAGCAGCCGAAGTAGCGGAGGGGGAAGGGGCGAGCAGTACTTC.

The chain combines TRBV14 with TRBJ2-5; 15 positions match TRBD2. The CDR3 is made up of 16 amino acids. Germline CDR1 SGHDN, CDR2 FVKESK. Trimming at V came to 1 base and at J to 7 bases, leaving 4 bases not matched to a gene. The CDR3 DNA sequence: TGTGCCAGCAGCCAAGGACCGGGACTAGCGGGGGGGACCCAGTACTTC. Protein: CASSQGPGLAGGTQYF.